Listed below are T cell receptor beta chains from one sample, sequenced in a study of blood T cell repertoires in COVID-19. Produced via immunoSEQ multiplex PCR; TCRdb's table is partial and in-frame only. The data show about 77,000 clones, about 92% seen once. Sequences were obtained from peripheral blood. Every receptor here comes from a woman of 80 years or more with active or convalescent COVID-19. The CDR3 runs from the conserved cysteine through the conserved F or W. The D gene is left open where the match is weak. A row's size may be missing; if present it is once, few, many or a size class.

V gene	J gene	D gene	clone size	CDR3 protein	CDR3 DNA
TRBV10-3	TRBJ1-3	-	-	CAISNSDTPGNTIYF	TGTGCCATCAGTAACTCCGACACTCCAGGAAACACCATATATTTT
TRBV19	TRBJ1-2	TRBD1	-	CASSKPTDREITF	TGTGCCAGTAGTAAACCTACGGACAGGGAGATCACCTTC
TRBV2	TRBJ1-5	-	few	CASRGVGSPDQPQHF	TGTGCCAGCAGGGGCGTGGGGAGCCCCGATCAGCCCCAGCATTTT
TRBV3-1/TRBV3-2	TRBJ1-6	-	few	CASSHSQGRKSPLHF	TGTGCCAGCAGCCACAGCCAGGGCCGAAAGTCACCCCTCCACTTT
TRBV7-2	TRBJ1-2	-	-	CASSRQGINYGYTF	TGTGCCAGCAGCCGGCAGGGGATTAACTATGGCTACACCTTC
TRBV2	TRBJ1-5	TRBD1	-	CASSEGTGVQPQHF	TGTGCCAGCAGTGAGGGGACAGGGGTTCAGCCCCAGCATTTT
TRBV7-9	TRBJ2-1	TRBD2	-	CASSLTDSPGLAGGQEFF	TGTGCCAGCAGCCTAACAGACAGCCCAGGACTAGCGGGGGGGCAGGAGTTCTTC
TRBV7-6	TRBJ2-6	-	-	CASSLSMWTLGRAGANVLTF	TGTGCCAGCAGCTTGTCGATGTGGACCTTAGGGAGAGCTGGGGCCAACGTCCTGACTTTC
TRBV27	TRBJ1-2	TRBD1	once	CASSPLPDRSFYGYTF	TGTGCCAGCAGTCCCCTCCCGGACAGGAGCTTCTATGGCTACACCTTC
TRBV4-2	TRBJ1-6	-	-	CASSQDFRDRAENSPLHF	TGTGCCAGCAGCCAAGATTTTCGGGATAGGGCTGAAAATTCACCCCTCCACTTT
TRBV14	TRBJ1-2	-	-	CASSQDVVSGYTF	TGTGCCAGCAGCCAAGATGTCGTCTCCGGCTACACCTTC
TRBV27	TRBJ1-2	-	-	CASSLNGRNYGYTF	TGTGCCAGCAGTTTGAACGGTCGCAACTATGGCTACACCTTC
TRBV6-5	TRBJ1-1	TRBD1	-	CASSPEGAMNTEAFF	TGTGCCAGCAGCCCAGAGGGGGCCATGAACACTGAAGCTTTCTTT
TRBV2	TRBJ2-5	-	-	CASSNPLRGTKETQYF	TGTGCCAGCAGTAACCCCCTGCGGGGGACAAAAGAGACCCAGTACTTC
TRBV7-6	TRBJ2-1	TRBD2	-	CASSLDSGGNEQFF	TGTGCCAGCAGCTTAGATAGCGGGGGTAATGAGCAGTTCTTC
TRBV7-2	TRBJ2-5	-	-	CASSQGLPPLQETQYF	TGTGCCAGCAGCCAGGGACTTCCGCCTCTCCAAGAGACCCAGTACTTC
TRBV4-1	TRBJ1-1	-	few	CASSHQRQANTEAFF	TGCGCCAGCAGCCACCAACGACAGGCGAACACTGAAGCTTTCTTT
TRBV6-2/TRBV6-3	TRBJ2-5	-	-	CASSYSRGLQETQYF	TGTGCCAGCAGTTACTCGCGGGGATTGCAAGAGACCCAGTACTTC
TRBV19	TRBJ1-1	TRBD1	-	CASRYQGAGETEAFF	TGTGCCAGTAGGTACCAGGGGGCAGGAGAGACTGAAGCTTTCTTT
TRBV27	TRBJ2-1	TRBD1	-	CASSRPGQGFHEQFF	TGTGCCAGCAGCCGCCCGGGACAGGGGTTTCATGAGCAGTTCTTC
TRBV4-1	TRBJ1-1	-	-	CASSQVMTQDTEAFF	TGCGCCAGCAGCCAAGTAATGACGCAGGACACTGAAGCTTTCTTT
TRBV2	TRBJ1-5	-	-	CASSERGLTNQPQHF	TGTGCCAGCAGTGAAAGGGGACTGACCAATCAGCCCCAGCATTTT
TRBV28	TRBJ2-3	-	-	CASSLPSGKRGDTQYF	TGTGCCAGCAGTTTACCCTCGGGGAAGCGCGGGGATACGCAGTATTTT
TRBV2	TRBJ2-1	-	-	CASSDSSSYNEQFF	TGTGCCAGCAGTGACTCGAGCTCCTACAATGAGCAGTTCTTC
TRBV29-1	TRBJ2-3	-	-	CSVPDQVEDTQYF	TGCAGCGTTCCCGACCAGGTGGAAGATACGCAGTATTTT
TRBV7-2	TRBJ2-3	-	-	CASSSSPVGGDTQYF	TGTGCCAGCAGCTCCTCCCCCGTGGGAGGAGATACGCAGTATTTT
TRBV6-5	TRBJ2-3	-	-	CASSSRGPDTQYF	TGTGCCAGCAGTAGCAGGGGCCCAGATACGCAGTATTTT
TRBV21-1	TRBJ1-2	-	-	CASSKMTGRGSNGYTF	TGTGCCAGCAGCAAAATGACGGGGCGGGGTTCTAATGGCTACACCTTC
TRBV18	TRBJ2-3	TRBD2	once	CASSPGLAVDTQYF	TGTGCCAGCTCACCGGGACTAGCGGTAGATACGCAGTATTTT
TRBV28	TRBJ1-2	TRBD1	-	CASSPDRGIDYTF	TGTGCCAGCAGTCCCGACAGGGGCATCGACTACACCTTC
TRBV7-2	TRBJ2-2	TRBD2	-	CASSSLAGGLGELFF	TGTGCCAGCAGCTCCTTAGCGGGGGGGCTCGGGGAGCTGTTTTTT
TRBV19	TRBJ1-4	-	-	CATQAGFGEKLFF	TGTGCCACCCAAGCAGGGTTTGGAGAAAAACTGTTTTTT
TRBV6-5	TRBJ1-2	-	once	CASSLLRGIYGYTF	TGTGCCAGCAGTCTACTTCGGGGGATTTATGGCTACACCTTC
TRBV7-9	TRBJ1-5	-	-	CASSLRDQPQHF	TGTGCCAGCAGCTTACGGGATCAGCCCCAGCATTTT
TRBV19	TRBJ2-4	-	-	CASSISSSGNIQYF	TGTGCCAGTAGTATTTCGAGTAGCGGAAACATTCAGTACTTC
TRBV5-1	TRBJ2-2	TRBD2	-	CASSPEAGGLGGELFF	TGCGCCAGCAGCCCCGAAGCGGGGGGGCTCGGCGGGGAGCTGTTTTTT
TRBV20-1	TRBJ2-7	TRBD1	-	CSATTGGEQYF	TGCAGTGCGACTACAGGGGGCGAGCAGTACTTC
TRBV7-2	TRBJ1-5	-	once	CASSNQFQPQHF	TGTGCCAGCAGCAACCAGTTCCAGCCCCAGCATTTT
TRBV5-8	TRBJ2-7	TRBD2	-	CASSSILAGVSYEQYF	TGTGCCAGCAGCTCAATACTAGCGGGGGTCTCCTACGAGCAGTACTTC
TRBV19	TRBJ2-6	-	few	CASSIPGTVLSGANVLTF	TGTGCCAGTAGTATTCCGGGTACGGTACTTTCTGGGGCCAACGTCCTGACTTTC